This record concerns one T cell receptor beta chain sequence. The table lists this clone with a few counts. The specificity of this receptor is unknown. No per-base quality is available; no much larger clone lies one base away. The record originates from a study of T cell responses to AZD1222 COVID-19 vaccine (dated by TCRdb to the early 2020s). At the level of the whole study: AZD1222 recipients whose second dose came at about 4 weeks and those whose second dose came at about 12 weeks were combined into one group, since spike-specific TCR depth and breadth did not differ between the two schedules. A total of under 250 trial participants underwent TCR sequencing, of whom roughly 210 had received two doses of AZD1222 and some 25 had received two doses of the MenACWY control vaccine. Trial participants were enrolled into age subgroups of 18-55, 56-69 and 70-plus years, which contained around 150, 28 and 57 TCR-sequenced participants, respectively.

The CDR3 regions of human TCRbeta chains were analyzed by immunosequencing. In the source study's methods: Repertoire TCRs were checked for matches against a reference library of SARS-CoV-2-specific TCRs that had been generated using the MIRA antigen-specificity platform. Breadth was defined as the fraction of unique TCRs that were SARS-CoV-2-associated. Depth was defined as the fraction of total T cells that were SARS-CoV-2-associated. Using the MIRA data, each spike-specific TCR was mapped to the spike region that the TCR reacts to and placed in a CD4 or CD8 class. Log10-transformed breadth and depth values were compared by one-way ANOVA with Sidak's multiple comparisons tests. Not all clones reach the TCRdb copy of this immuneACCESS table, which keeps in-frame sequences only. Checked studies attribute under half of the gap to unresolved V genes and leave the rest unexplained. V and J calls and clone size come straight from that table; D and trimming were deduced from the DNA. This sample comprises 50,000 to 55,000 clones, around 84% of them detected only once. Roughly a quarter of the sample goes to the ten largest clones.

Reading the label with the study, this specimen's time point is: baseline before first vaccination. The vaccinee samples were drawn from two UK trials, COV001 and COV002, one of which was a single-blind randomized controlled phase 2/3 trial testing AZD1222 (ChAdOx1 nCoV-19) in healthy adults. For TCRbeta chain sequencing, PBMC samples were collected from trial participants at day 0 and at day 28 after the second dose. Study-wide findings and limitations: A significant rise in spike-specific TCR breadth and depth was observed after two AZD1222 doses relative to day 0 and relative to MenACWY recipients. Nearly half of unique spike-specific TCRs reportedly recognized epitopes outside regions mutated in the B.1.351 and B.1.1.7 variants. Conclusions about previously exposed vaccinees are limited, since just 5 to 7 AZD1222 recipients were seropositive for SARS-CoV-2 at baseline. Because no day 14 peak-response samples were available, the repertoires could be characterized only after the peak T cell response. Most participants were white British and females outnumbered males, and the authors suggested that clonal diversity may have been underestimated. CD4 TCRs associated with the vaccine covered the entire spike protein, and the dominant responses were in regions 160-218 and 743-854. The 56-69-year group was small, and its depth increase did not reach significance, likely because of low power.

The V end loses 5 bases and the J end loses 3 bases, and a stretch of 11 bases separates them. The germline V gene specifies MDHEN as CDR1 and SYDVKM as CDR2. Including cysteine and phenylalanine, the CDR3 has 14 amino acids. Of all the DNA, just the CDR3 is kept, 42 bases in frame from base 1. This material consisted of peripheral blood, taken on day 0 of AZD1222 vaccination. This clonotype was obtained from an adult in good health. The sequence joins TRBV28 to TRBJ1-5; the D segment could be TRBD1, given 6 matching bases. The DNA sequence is TGTGCCAGCAGTCGTACAGGGAACAATCAGCCCCAGCATTTT. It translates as CASSRTGNNQPQHF.